Listed below are T cell receptor beta chains from one sample, sequenced in a study of long-term antiretroviral therapy in people with HIV. TCRdb's copy holds only in-frame clones and misses some; the assay was immunoSEQ multiplex PCR. The table records around 20,000 clones, roughly 79% of them present only once. The source was unsorted PBMCs, collected 2.2 years after starting antiretroviral therapy. Receptors originate from a man aged 45-65 years with HIV. Both conserved end residues are part of each CDR3. Each record gives: J gene, V gene, clone size, D gene, CDR3 DNA, CDR3 protein. The D gene is left open where the match is weak. Only some rows state a clone size, as once, few, many or a class for expanded clones.

TRBJ1-2	TRBV5-4	once	TRBD1	TGTGCCAGCAGCATTCGACAGGGTGACTATGGCTACACCTTC	CASSIRQGDYGYTF
TRBJ1-5	TRBV7-9	-	-	TGTGCCAGCAGCTTATCAGGGTACAATCAGCCCCAGCATTTT	CASSLSGYNQPQHF
TRBJ2-2	TRBV27	few	-	TGTGCCAGCAGGGGTCGAGGAGCGAACACCGGGGAGCTGTTTTTT	CASRGRGANTGELFF
TRBJ1-2	TRBV4-3	-	-	TGCGCCAGCAGCCAAGGGGTAGCAGTTTACTATGGCTACACCTTC	CASSQGVAVYYGYTF
TRBJ1-4	TRBV7-2	-	-	TGTGCCAGCAGCTTCACAGGAACTAATGAAAAACTGTTTTTT	CASSFTGTNEKLFF
TRBJ2-3	TRBV5-1	-	-	TGCGCCAGCAGCTCCGGAGGGCCAGCAGATACGCAGTATTTT	CASSSGGPADTQYF
TRBJ2-2	TRBV7-9	-	TRBD1	TGTGCCAGCAGCCCAGGACAGGGGGTCGTGACCGGGGAGCTGTTTTTT	CASSPGQGVVTGELFF
TRBJ2-7	TRBV18	-	TRBD2	TGTGCCAGCTCACGGCCGGGACTAGTAGGCTACGAGCAGTACTTC	CASSRPGLVGYEQYF
TRBJ1-6	TRBV6-4	-	-	TGTGCCAGCAGGCGGGAAGGTTCCTATAATTCACCCCTCCACTTT	CASRREGSYNSPLHF
TRBJ2-7	TRBV14	-	TRBD1	TGTGCCAGCAGCCTGGGACAGGGATTCCACGAGCAGTACTTC	CASSLGQGFHEQYF
TRBJ2-1	TRBV9	-	-	TGTGCCAGCAGCGTAGGAGTTAGCGGTGCCTACAATGAGCAGTTCTTC	CASSVGVSGAYNEQFF
TRBJ2-1	TRBV25-1	once	-	TGTGCCAGCAGTGAGCCGACAGGCTATTTTTCCAATGAGCAGTTCTTC	CASSEPTGYFSNEQFF
TRBJ2-7	TRBV28	-	TRBD1	TGTGCCACCCGGACAGGGACATACGAGCAGTACTTC	CATRTGTYEQYF
TRBJ2-3	TRBV5-8	once	-	TGTGCCAGCAGCTTGGCGGTAATTGGGGTGACTAGCACAGATACGCAGTATTTT	CASSLAVIGVTSTDTQYF
TRBJ2-3	TRBV4-1	few	TRBD2	TGCGCCAGCAGCCAAAGCCTAGCGGGAGTCCGAGATACGCAGTATTTT	CASSQSLAGVRDTQYF
TRBJ2-2	TRBV7-6	-	-	TGTGCCAGCAGCTTAGAGTTTAGGGGCACCGGGGAGCTGTTTTTT	CASSLEFRGTGELFF